The 5 T cell receptor beta chains given below trace back to one sample, sequenced in a study of blood T cell repertoires in COVID-19. Profiling relied on immunoSEQ multiplex PCR, and the TCRdb table lists in-frame clones only, not all of them. The profile shows nearly 100,000 clones, approximately 86% of them singletons. Sequencing input: peripheral blood. The receptors come from a man of 80 years or more with acute or convalescent COVID-19.

V gene TRBV7-2 combines with J gene TRBJ2-3; 8 bases map to TRBD1. The CDR3 sequence is 14 residues long. The germline V gene has CDR1 SGHTA and CDR2 FQGNSA. Trimming removed 5 bases from V and 7 bases from J; junction bases left unmatched: 8. CDR3 in amino acids: CASSTAQGAYTQYF. Here the CDR3 DNA reads TGTGCCAGCAGCACAGCTCAGGGGGCTTATACGCAGTATTTT.

This clone was observed a single time. The chain has TRBV20-1 and TRBJ2-7; maybe TRBD1 (6 bases). V lost 5 bases and J lost 4, with 9 bases in between. Germline CDR1 reads DFQATT; CDR2 reads SNEGSKA (reference sequence). CDR3 length equals 11 residues. The CDR3 nucleotides read TGCAGTGCTCTCACAGGGTACGAGCAGTACTTC. Protein: CSALTGYEQYF.

This sequence joins TRBV5-1 and TRBJ2-7; weak D call: TRBD1 (6 bases). Germline V CDR1 and CDR2: SGHRS, YFSETQ. This CDR3 is built from 12 residues. V lost 2 bases and J 5 bases, leaving 8 bases between the germline ends. For the CDR3, the DNA is TGCGCCAGCAGCTTCTCAGGGGACGAGCAGTACTTC. It encodes CASSFSGDEQYF. The variable domain in full, with the rest retrieved from reference TRBV5-1 and TRBJ2-7, is KAGVTQTPRYLIKTRGQQVTLSCSPISGHRSVSWYQQTPGQGLQFLFEYFSETQRNKGNFPGRFSGRQFSNSRSEMNVSTLELGDSALYLCASSFSGDEQYFGPGTRLTVT.

This chain connects TRBV5-6 to TRBJ2-7; 13 positions agree with TRBD2. The CDR3 contains 15 residues. Germline CDR1 SGHDT, CDR2 YYEEEE. Losses at the gene ends were 2 bases for V and 5 bases for J; bases not matched to a gene: 4. The CDR3 sequence: CASSFGLAGDDEQYF. The CDR3 nucleotides are TGTGCCAGCAGCTTTGGACTAGCGGGAGACGACGAGCAGTACTTC.

In this sample, this clone turned up a few times. The chain recombines TRBV7-8 with TRBJ2-2; D possibly corresponds to TRBD1 (6 bases). CDR1 SGHVS and CDR2 FQNEAQ come from the germline V gene. There are 13 residues in the CDR3. V dropped 6 bases and J dropped 6 bases, with 11 bases sitting between them. CDR3 in DNA: TGTGCCAGCAGGTCCCACAGGGCCGGGGAGCTGTTTTTT. It encodes CASRSHRAGELFF.